The 28 T cell receptor beta chains below were found in one sample sequenced in a study of graft-versus-host responses after intestinal transplantation. Libraries were prepared by immunoSEQ multiplex PCR; TCRdb keeps only in-frame clonotypes and omits some of them. The data contain over 100,000 clones, roughly nine tenths of them singletons. The antigens for these receptors are not known. The sample here was unstimulated CD4+ T cells sorted from spleen or lymph node cells, taken before intestinal transplant. The receptor set was obtained from a human donor who received an intestinal transplant.

V is TRBV29-1 and J is TRBJ1-2, with a tentative D call TRBD1 (6 bases). The germline V gene has CDR1 SQVTM and CDR2 ANQGSEA. V was trimmed by 5 bases and J by 3 bases, leaving 13 bases between them. The length of the CDR3 is 13 residues. The chain's CDR3 is CSVLNGGDYGYTF. CDR3 sequence (DNA): TGCAGCGTTTTGAATGGGGGCGACTATGGCTACACCTTC. The complete variable domain, with remaining parts taken from reference TRBV29-1 and TRBJ1-2, reads SAVISQKPSRDICQRGTSLTIQCQVDSQVTMMFWYRQQPGQSLTLIATANQGSEATYESGFVIDKFPISRPNLTFSTLTVSNMSPEDSSIYLCSVLNGGDYGYTFGSGTRLTVV.

This rearrangement joins TRBV5-1 to TRBJ2-1, with 7 bases aligning to TRBD1. Germline CDR1 and CDR2: SGHRS and YFSETQ. The CDR3 has 13 amino acids. V trimming: 0 bases; J trimming: 9 bases; junction bases outside the gene matches: 3. The CDR3 loop is CASSLEGGREQFF. DNA for the CDR3: TGCGCCAGCAGCTTGGAAGGGGGCCGTGAGCAGTTCTTC. The full variable domain, in which reference TRBV5-1 and TRBJ2-1 provide the parts outside the CDR3, is KAGVTQTPRYLIKTRGQQVTLSCSPISGHRSVSWYQQTPGQGLQFLFEYFSETQRNKGNFPGRFSGRQFSNSRSEMNVSTLELGDSALYLCASSLEGGREQFFGPGTRLTVL.

The gene calls are TRBV30 and TRBJ1-1; TRBD1 might be the D (6 bases). Deletions cut 2 bases from V and 3 bases from J, with 16 bases between. From germline, CDR1 is GTSNPN and CDR2 SVGIG (reference sequence). The CDR3 runs 15 residues. The CDR3 nucleotides read TGTGCCTGGAGTCCCCCGGGGGCCCAGGACACTGAAGCTTTCTTT. Translation: CAWSPPGAQDTEAFF.

This clone came up a few times. The chain recombines TRBV7-3 with TRBJ2-3; 8 bases are a match to TRBD2. The CDR3 has 15 amino acids. Germline V gene data show CDR1 as SGHTA and CDR2 as FQGTGA. Trimming removed 0 bases from V and 4 bases from J; junction bases left unmatched: 3. The CDR3 coding sequence is TGTGCCAGCAGCTTAACGCCTAGCGGGCCAGATACGCAGTATTTT. Amino acids: CASSLTPSGPDTQYF.

The chain uses TRBV6-6 and TRBJ2-5, with 8 bases fitting TRBD1. CDR1 and CDR2 from the germline V gene are MNHNY and SVGAGI (reference sequence). The CDR3 totals 15 residues. J gave up 5 bases and V 2 bases, and 7 bases lay outside the gene matches. CDR3 nucleotides: TGTGCCAGCAGTTACCAGGGGGCGAGGGGGGAGACCCAGTACTTC. Residues: CASSYQGARGETQYF.

This clone was observed a few times. V usage is TRBV6-1 and J usage is TRBJ1-3; perhaps TRBD1 as D (5 bases). The CDR3 has 14 amino acids. The V gene's germline CDR1 is MNHNS and CDR2 SASEGT. V was trimmed by 10 bases and J by 1 base, leaving 14 bases between them. The CDR3 DNA follows: TGTGCCACCTCCACGACAGAGTCTGGAAACACCATATATTTT. This sequence encodes CATSTTESGNTIYF.

The chain joins TRBV28 to TRBJ2-3; weak D call: TRBD1 (8 bases). V was pared by 5 bases and J by 4 bases, with 16 bases between. The CDR3 is 15 residues long. The germline V gene encodes CDR1 MDHEN and CDR2 SYDVKM. For the CDR3, the DNA is TGTGCCAGCAGTATACAGGGGGGGGGCGCAGATACGCAGTATTTT. Translating gives CASSIQGGGADTQYF.

The sample holds one count of this clone. V gene TRBV5-1 combines with J gene TRBJ1-1; D remains ambiguous. Germline CDR1 is SGHRS and CDR2 is YFSETQ. Between the trimmed V and J ends, which lost 0 bases and 8 bases, there was a span of 11 bases. The CDR3 contains 13 residues. The CDR3 nucleotides are TGCGCCAGCAGCTTGGAGGGTAGGGCCGAAGCTTTCTTT. This encodes CASSLEGRAEAFF.

Within the sample, this clone is medium-sized. The V and J genes are TRBV10-1 and TRBJ2-2; 7 bases line up with TRBD1. Germline CDR1 reads WNHNN; CDR2 reads SYGVQD (reference sequence). This CDR3 has 13 amino acids. With 10 bases clipped from V and 0 bases from J, the junction kept 2 bases outside the gene matches. The CDR3 sequence: CATGTANTGELFF. The CDR3 nucleotides read TGCGCCACCGGGACAGCGAACACCGGGGAGCTGTTTTTT.

This clone was found once. This chain uses TRBV27 with TRBJ2-2, with D perhaps matching TRBD1 or TRBD2 (6 bases each). The CDR3 is made up of 15 amino acids. Germline V lookup: CDR1 MNHEY, CDR2 SMNVEV (reference sequence). The germline V and J ends were trimmed by 4 bases and 6 bases, with 15 bases remaining between them. Here the CDR3 reads CASSSRGPSAGELFF. The CDR3 DNA reads TGTGCCAGCAGTTCCCGGGGGCCCTCAGCCGGGGAGCTGTTTTTT.

This chain links TRBV4-1 with TRBJ2-1; D is unclear. V was shortened by 0 bases and J by 1 base, with 13 bases between the two germline ends. The CDR3 totals 17 residues. Germline CDR1 and CDR2: MGHRA and YSYEKL. The CDR3 DNA reads as TGCGCCAGCAGCCAAGATTATTACCAACCATCCTACAATGAGCAGTTCTTC. Protein: CASSQDYYQPSYNEQFF.

The V gene is TRBV7-3, the J gene TRBJ2-2; weak D call: TRBD1 (6 bases). V lost 3 bases, J lost 2 bases, and 19 bases lay in between. The CDR3 consists of 18 residues. CDR1 SGHTA and CDR2 FQGTGA come from the germline V gene. CDR3 nucleotide sequence: TGTGCCAGCAGCTTCCGCAACCCCGGGACACTTAACACCGGGGAGCTGTTTTTT. Translation gives CASSFRNPGTLNTGELFF.

J is TRBJ2-2 and V is TRBV6-1; 10 positions agree with TRBD2. This CDR3 is built from 17 residues. CDR1 and CDR2 from the germline V gene are MNHNS and SASEGT. After removal of 1 base from V and 2 bases from J, the junction contained 4 bases not matched to a gene. CDR3 coding DNA: TGTGCCAGCAGTGAAGGGTCACTAGCGGGAAACACCGGGGAGCTGTTTTTT. Translation: CASSEGSLAGNTGELFF.

The rearrangement uses TRBV5-5 and TRBJ2-7, with TRBD2 matching over 11 bases. V dropped 4 bases and J dropped 0; count of bases not matched to a gene: 12. Germline CDR1 and CDR2: SGHKS and YYEKEE (reference sequence). This CDR3 is built from 18 residues. CDR3 nucleotides: TGTGCCAGCAGCGTAGTCGGGACTAGCGGAGCTAGCTCCTACGAGCAGTACTTC. Encoded protein: CASSVVGTSGASSYEQYF.

J is TRBJ2-5 and V is TRBV9; 7 nucleotides agree with TRBD2. The germline CDR1 and CDR2 sequences are SGDLS and YYNGEE. After removal of 0 bases from V and 5 bases from J, the junction contained 4 bases not matched to a gene. The CDR3 totals 14 residues. This CDR3 is CASSVGPGRETQYF. CDR3 in DNA: TGTGCCAGCAGCGTAGGTCCCGGGAGGGAGACCCAGTACTTC.

This clone was seen only a few times. The chain couples TRBV5-1 to TRBJ2-5; TRBD2 matches 10 bases. V was clipped by 0 bases and J by 1 base; unmatched bases: 3. The CDR3 runs 16 residues. CDR1 and CDR2 (germline): SGHRS, YFSETQ. CDR3 DNA: TGCGCCAGCAGCTTGGCCCTAGCGGGGGCCCAAGAGACCCAGTACTTC. Amino acid sequence: CASSLALAGAQETQYF.

The chain carries TRBV7-9 and TRBJ2-2, with 7 bases identical to TRBD2. The CDR3 spans 15 residues. The ends lost 3 bases at V and 7 bases at J; junction bases unmatched: 8. CDR1 and CDR2 from the germline V gene are SEHNR and FQNEAQ (reference sequence). The CDR3 sequence: CASSLVGGGVGELFF. CDR3 nucleotide sequence: TGTGCCAGCAGCTTGGTAGGCGGGGGAGTCGGGGAGCTGTTTTTT.

This rearrangement joins TRBV9 to TRBJ2-2; D uncertain. Trimming left V 1 base short and J 7 bases short, with 11 bases between. Germline V gene sequence: CDR1 SGDLS, CDR2 YYNGEE. This CDR3 region has 14 residues. The CDR3 region has the DNA TGTGCCAGCAGCGTACACCGTACCGTCGGGGAGCTGTTTTTT. Translating gives CASSVHRTVGELFF. Full variable domain (outside the CDR3, taken from reference TRBV9 and TRBJ2-2): DSGVTQTPKHLITATGQRVTLRCSPRSGDLSVYWYQQSLDQGLQFLIQYYNGEERAKGNILERFSAQQFPDLHSELNLSSLELGDSALYFCASSVHRTVGELFFGEGSRLTVL.

The rearrangement links TRBV27 to TRBJ1-1; TRBD1 agrees at 7 bases. V was pared by 6 bases and J by 3 bases, with 16 bases of the junction left unmatched. The CDR3 consists of 17 residues. CDR1 and CDR2 (germline): MNHEY, SMNVEV (reference sequence). CDR3 residues: CASSPGTVRFSDTEAFF. CDR3 bases: TGTGCCAGCAGCCCCGGGACAGTGAGATTTTCGGACACTGAAGCTTTCTTT.

The V gene is TRBV6-5, the J gene TRBJ2-2, with unresolved D. Trimming pared 6 bases from V and 4 bases from J, leaving 9 bases between. The CDR3 is 13 residues long. Germline assignment: CDR1 MNHEY and CDR2 SVGAGI. CDR3 DNA: TGTGCCAGCAGGGCCCGGGTCACCGGGGAGCTGTTTTTT. This translates into CASRARVTGELFF.

A remark on this clone: An end of the junction does not agree with germline; a read error may underlie this. The rearrangement uses TRBV9 and TRBJ2-6; D uncertain. Germline V gives CDR1 SGDLS, CDR2 YYNGEE. The CDR3 extends over 14 amino acids. The CDR3 protein is CASSSASEANVLTF. Here the CDR3 DNA reads TGTGCCAGCAGTTCAGCGTCTGAGGCCAACGTCCTGACTTTC.

CDR3 amino acids: CASSPVGSQSRNIQYF. In DNA, the CDR3 is TGTGCCAGCTCACCGGTGGGCAGCCAGTCGAGAAACATTCAGTACTTC. V gene TRBV18 combines with J gene TRBJ2-4; the D is unclear. The length of the CDR3 is 16 residues. CDR1 and CDR2 from the germline V gene are KGHSH and LQKENI. Trimming stripped 3 bases from V and 6 bases from J, with 18 bases between.

This clone was recorded a few times. The V call is TRBV19, the J call TRBJ1-4; D gene unclear. Trimming took off 7 bases at V and 6 bases at J, with 6 bases between the two ends. The CDR3 is made up of 11 amino acids. Germline values: CDR1 LNHDA, CDR2 SQIVND (reference sequence). CDR3 protein: CASTEDEKLFF. As DNA, the CDR3 is TGTGCCAGTACAGAGGATGAAAAACTGTTTTTT.

The chain has TRBV7-6 and TRBJ1-4, with 7 bases fitting TRBD1. The CDR3 has 17 residues. Per the germline V gene, CDR1 is SGHVS and CDR2 is FNYEAQ. J lost 6 bases, V lost 4 bases, and 14 bases had no gene match. The chain's CDR3 is CASSSLAPDRAYEKLFF. CDR3 sequence (DNA): TGTGCCAGCAGCTCCTTAGCTCCCGACAGGGCATATGAAAAACTGTTTTTT. The full variable domain, completed using reference TRBV7-6 and TRBJ1-4, is GAGVSQSPRYKVTKRGQDVALRCDPISGHVSLYWYRQALGQGPEFLTYFNYEAQQDKSGLPNDRFSAERPEGSISTLTIQRTEQRDSAMYRCASSSLAPDRAYEKLFFGSGTQLSVL.

The chain couples TRBV6-6 to TRBJ2-5; D unresolved. Trimming cost V 0 bases and J 5 bases, with 13 bases left between them. The germline CDR1 and CDR2 sequences are MNHNY and SVGAGI (reference sequence). The CDR3 totals 15 residues. The CDR3 DNA sequence: TGTGCCAGCAGTTACTCAATCCTCCCTGAGGAGACCCAGTACTTC. This sequence encodes CASSYSILPEETQYF.

The chain combines TRBV25-1 with TRBJ2-7; TRBD2 aligns across 8 bases. CDR1 MGHDK and CDR2 SYGVNS come from the germline V gene. This CDR3 has 15 amino acids. V dropped 3 bases and J dropped 4; count of bases not matched to a gene: 8. CDR3 sequence (DNA): TGTGCCAGCAGTGACTCGAGCGGGAGCATGTACGAGCAGTACTTC. Translated, it gives CASSDSSGSMYEQYF.

This chain connects TRBV7-9 to TRBJ1-5; D remains unclear. This CDR3 region has 13 residues. Trimming left V 4 bases short and J 4 bases short, with 8 bases between. Germline CDR1 and CDR2: SEHNR and FQNEAQ (reference sequence). In DNA form, the CDR3 reads TGTGCCAGCAGCTCGGACGGGAATCAGCCCCAGCATTTT. Its translation: CASSSDGNQPQHF.

The chain recombines TRBV11-2 with TRBJ2-1, with 10 bases aligning to TRBD1. This CDR3 contains 16 residues. Germline V lookup: CDR1 SGHAT, CDR2 FQNNGV. V shed 6 bases, J shed 10 bases, and the junction held 15 bases outside the gene matches. Here the CDR3 DNA reads TGTGCCAGCAGTTACCTTATTGGGACAGGGGATGAAGAGCAGTTCTTC. Translation: CASSYLIGTGDEEQFF.